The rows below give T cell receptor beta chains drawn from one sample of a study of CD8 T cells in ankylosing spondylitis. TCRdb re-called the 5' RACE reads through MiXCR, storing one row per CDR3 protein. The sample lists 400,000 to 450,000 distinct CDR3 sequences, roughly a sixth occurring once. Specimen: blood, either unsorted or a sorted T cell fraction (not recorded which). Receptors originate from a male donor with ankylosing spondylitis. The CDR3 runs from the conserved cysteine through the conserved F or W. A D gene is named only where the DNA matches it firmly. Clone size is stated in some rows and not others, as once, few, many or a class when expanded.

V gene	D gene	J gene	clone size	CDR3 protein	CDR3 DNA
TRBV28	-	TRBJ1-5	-	CASSTGRSNQPQHF	TGTGCCAGCAGTACAGGTAGAAGCAATCAGCCCCAGCATTTT
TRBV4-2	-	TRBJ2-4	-	CASSQGGGLGNIQYF	TGTGCCAGCAGCCAGGGGGGCGGACTGGGAAACATTCAGTACTTC
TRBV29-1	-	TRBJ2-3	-	CSVQGVYTDTQYF	TGCAGCGTTCAAGGGGTCTACACAGATACGCAGTATTTT
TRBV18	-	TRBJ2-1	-	CASSPPSGAEQFF	TGTGCCAGCTCACCCCCTTCGGGAGCTGAGCAGTTCTTC
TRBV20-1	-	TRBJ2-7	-	CSALESGPLYEQYF	TGCAGTGCCCTCGAAAGTGGCCCCCTCTACGAGCAGTACTTC
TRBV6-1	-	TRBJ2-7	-	CASSVETAYEQYF	TGTGCCAGCAGTGTCGAGACAGCCTACGAGCAGTACTTC
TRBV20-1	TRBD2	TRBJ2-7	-	CSARPTSGKGVSYEQYF	TGCAGTGCTAGACCGACTAGCGGGAAGGGGGTAAGCTACGAGCAGTACTTC
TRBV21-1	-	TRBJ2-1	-	CASTRHHRPTGSYNEQFF	TGTGCCAGCACGAGGCACCACAGGCCTACGGGCTCCTACAATGAGCAGTTCTTC
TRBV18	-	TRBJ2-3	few	CASSLAGTQRADTQYF	TGTGCCAGCTCACTCGCCGGGACACAGAGGGCAGATACGCAGTATTTT
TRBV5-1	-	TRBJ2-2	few	CASRDRMNTGELFF	TGCGCCAGCAGAGACAGGATGAACACCGGGGAGCTGTTTTTT
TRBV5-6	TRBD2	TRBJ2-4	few	CASSLFGLAGEGYF	TGTGCCAGCAGCTTGTTTGGACTAGCGGGAGAAGGGTACTTC
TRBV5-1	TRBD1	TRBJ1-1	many	CASSLASGTGNTEAFF	TGCGCCAGCAGCTTGGCCTCCGGGACAGGGAACACTGAAGCTTTCTTT
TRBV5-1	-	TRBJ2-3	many	CASSSGSTDTQYF	TGTGCCAGTAGTAGCGGTAGCACAGATACGCAGTATTTT
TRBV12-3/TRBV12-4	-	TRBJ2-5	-	CASSFPQGRVETQYF	TGTGCCAGCAGTTTCCCCCAGGGTAGGGTAGAGACCCAGTACTTC
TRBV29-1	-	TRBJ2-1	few	CSEPLPVGTEFF	TGCAGCGAGCCCCTACCGGTGGGGACGGAGTTCTTC
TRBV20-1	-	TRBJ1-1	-	CSARGQGTLNTEAFF	TGCAGTGCTAGAGGACAAGGGACTTTGAACACTGAAGCTTTCTTT
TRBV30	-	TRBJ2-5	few	CAWSTETQYF	TGTGCCTGGAGTACAGAGACCCAGTACTTC
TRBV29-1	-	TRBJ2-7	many	CSVDGAGTYEQYF	TGCAGCGTTGATGGCGCGGGGACCTACGAGCAGTACTTC
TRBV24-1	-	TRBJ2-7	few	CATSDSRQKLYEQYF	TGTGCCACCAGTGATTCTCGACAGAAACTCTACGAGCAGTACTTC
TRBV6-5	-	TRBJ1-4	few	CASSYSGRSGTNEKLFF	TGTGCCAGCAGTTACTCCGGGAGGTCCGGAACTAATGAAAAACTGTTTTTT
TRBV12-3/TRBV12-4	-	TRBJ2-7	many	CASSFSVYSYEQYF	TGTGCCAGCAGTTTCAGTGTCTACTCCTACGAGCAGTACTTC
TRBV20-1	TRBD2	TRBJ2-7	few	CSATKGGSGGNYEQYF	TGCAGTGCTACTAAGGGGGGTTCGGGAGGGAACTACGAGCAGTACTTC
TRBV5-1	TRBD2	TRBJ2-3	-	CASSAGLAGTDTQYF	TGCGCCAGCAGCGCGGGACTAGCTGGCACAGATACGCAGTATTTT
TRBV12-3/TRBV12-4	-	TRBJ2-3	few	CASSSYSPREDTQYF	TGTGCCAGCAGTTCCTACTCGCCCCGCGAGGATACGCAGTATTTT
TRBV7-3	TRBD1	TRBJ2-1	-	CASSLSDRGHEQFF	TGTGCCAGCAGCTTAAGTGACAGGGGTCATGAGCAGTTCTTC
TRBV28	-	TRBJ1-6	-	CASGGGNNSPLHF	TGTGCCAGCGGTGGCGGGAATAATTCACCCCTCCACTTT
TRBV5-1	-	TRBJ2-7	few	CASSPLRLGSYEQYF	TGCGCCAGCAGCCCCTTACGGTTAGGCTCCTACGAGCAGTACTTC
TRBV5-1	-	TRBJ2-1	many	CASGGRLSSYNEQFF	TGCGCCAGCGGGGGCCGCTTGAGCTCCTACAATGAGCAGTTCTTC
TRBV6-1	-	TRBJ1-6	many	CATHASSYNSPLHF	TGTGCCACCCACGCTAGCTCCTATAATTCACCCCTCCACTTT
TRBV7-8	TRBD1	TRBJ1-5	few	CASSFFLGTGGGLQHF	TGTGCCAGCAGCTTTTTTTTAGGGACAGGGGGTGGGTTACAGCATTTT
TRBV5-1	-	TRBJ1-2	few	CASSLVGGLNYGYTF	TGCGCCAGCAGCTTGGTTGGGGGACTCAACTATGGCTACACCTTC
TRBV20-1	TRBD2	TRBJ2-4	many	CSARDPGTSGNIQYF	TGCAGTGCTAGAGACCCCGGGACTAGCGGAAACATTCAGTACTTC
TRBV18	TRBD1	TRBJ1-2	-	CASSPGTGFDYGYTF	TGTGCCAGCTCACCAGGGACAGGGTTCGACTATGGCTACACCTTC
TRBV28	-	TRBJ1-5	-	CASRLVPGRSNQPQHF	TGTGCCAGCAGGTTGGTTCCGGGGCGAAGCAATCAGCCCCAGCATTTT
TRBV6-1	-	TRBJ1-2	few	CASSEARHDYGYTF	TGTGCCAGCAGTGAAGCGAGGCATGACTATGGCTACACCTTC
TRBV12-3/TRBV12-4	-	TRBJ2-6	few	CASSPQGPSGANVLTF	TGTGCCAGCAGTCCCCAGGGTCCGTCTGGGGCCAACGTCCTGACTTTC
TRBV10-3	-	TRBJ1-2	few	CAIRAPAGIDGYTF	TGTGCCATCAGGGCACCTGCAGGGATCGATGGCTACACCTTC
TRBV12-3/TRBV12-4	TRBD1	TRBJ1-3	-	CASRLAGGPSGNTIYF	TGTGCCAGCCGCCTAGCAGGGGGTCCCTCTGGAAACACCATATATTTT
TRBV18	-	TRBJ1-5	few	CASSPGRSFQPQHF	TGTGCCAGCTCACCCGGACGGTCGTTCCAGCCCCAGCATTTT
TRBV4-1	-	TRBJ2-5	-	CASSPHLSGKQETQYF	TGCGCCAGCAGCCCCCACCTAAGTGGGAAACAAGAGACCCAGTACTTC
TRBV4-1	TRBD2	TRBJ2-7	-	CASSQDMWASGSYEQYF	TGCGCCAGCAGCCAAGACATGTGGGCTAGCGGGTCCTACGAGCAGTACTTC
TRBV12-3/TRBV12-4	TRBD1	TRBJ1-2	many	CASSLGTASGYTF	TGTGCCAGCAGTTTGGGGACAGCCTCCGGCTACACCTTC
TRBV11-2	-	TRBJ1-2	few	CASTPGRGGYGYTF	TGTGCCAGCACCCCGGGGAGGGGAGGCTATGGCTACACCTTC
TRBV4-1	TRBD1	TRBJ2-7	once	CASSQVGQGRSYEQYF	TGCGCCAGCAGCCAAGTCGGACAGGGGAGATCCTACGAGCAGTACTTC
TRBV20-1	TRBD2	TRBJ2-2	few	CSAKKTSGRFAGELFF	TGCAGTGCTAAGAAAACTAGCGGGAGATTCGCCGGGGAGCTGTTTTTT
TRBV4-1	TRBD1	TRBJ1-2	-	CASSQSGTGLNYGYTF	TGCGCCAGCAGCCAGAGCGGGACAGGGCTTAACTATGGCTACACCTTC
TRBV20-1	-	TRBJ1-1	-	CSARDPGRLNTEAFF	TGCAGTGCTAGAGACCCGGGACGCCTAAACACTGAAGCTTTCTTT
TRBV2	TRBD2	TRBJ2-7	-	CASSIQAGSSYEQYF	TGTGCCAGCAGTATTCAAGCGGGGTCCTCCTACGAGCAGTACTTC
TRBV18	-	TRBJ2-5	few	CASSPRPGPTRETQYF	TGTGCCAGCTCACCACGGCCGGGCCCCACAAGAGAGACCCAGTACTTC
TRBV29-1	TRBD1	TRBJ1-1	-	CSVFPLQGGTEAFF	TGCAGCGTTTTTCCACTACAGGGGGGGACTGAAGCTTTCTTT
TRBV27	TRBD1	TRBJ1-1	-	CASSARPQGLNTEAFF	TGTGCCAGCAGTGCCCGACCACAGGGGTTGAACACTGAAGCTTTCTTT
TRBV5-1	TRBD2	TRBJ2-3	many	CASSSTSGDTDTQYF	TGCGCCAGCAGCTCTACTAGCGGGGATACAGATACGCAGTATTTT
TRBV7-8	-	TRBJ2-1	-	CASSLIVVQGGNEQFF	TGTGCCAGCAGCTTAATTGTAGTACAGGGGGGGAATGAGCAGTTCTTC
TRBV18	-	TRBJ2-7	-	CASSPVTGRENEQYF	TGTGCCAGCTCACCAGTGACGGGTAGAGAGAACGAGCAGTACTTC
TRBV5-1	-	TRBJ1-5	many	CASSLDGDSNQPQHF	TGCGCCAGCAGCTTGGATGGGGATAGCAATCAGCCCCAGCATTTT